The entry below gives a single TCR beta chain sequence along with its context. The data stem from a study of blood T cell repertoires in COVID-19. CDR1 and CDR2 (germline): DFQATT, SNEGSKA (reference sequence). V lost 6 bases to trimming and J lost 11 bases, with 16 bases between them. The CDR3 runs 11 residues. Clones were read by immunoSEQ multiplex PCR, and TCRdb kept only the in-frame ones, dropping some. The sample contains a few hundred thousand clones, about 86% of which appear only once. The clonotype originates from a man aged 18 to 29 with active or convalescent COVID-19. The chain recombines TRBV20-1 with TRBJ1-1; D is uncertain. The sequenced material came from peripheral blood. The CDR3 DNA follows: TGCAGTGCCCCATCGTTCCCGGGGGCTTTCTTT. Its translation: CSAPSFPGAFF.